Following are 30 T cell receptor beta chains from one sample sequenced in a study of CD8 T cells in Susac syndrome. Reverse transcription of about 0.5 to 1 ug RNA was carried out with random hexamers. MiXCR, applied by TCRdb to the immunoSEQ multiplex PCR reads, yields one record per CDR3 protein. The sample consists of 100,000 to 150,000 distinct CDR3 sequences, about 94% of them appearing once. Source material: CD4+ T cells from PBMCs. All receptors derive from a human donor with multiple sclerosis.

The rearrangement links TRBV29-1 to TRBJ1-2; TRBD1 agrees at 8 bases. Germline V lookup: CDR1 SQVTM, CDR2 ANQGSEA. There are 14 residues in the CDR3. The J segment lost 4 bases and the V segment lost 7 bases, leaving 11 bases of the junction unmatched. CDR3 residues: CSGGGTGPPYGYTF. In DNA, the CDR3 is TGCAGCGGAGGGGGGACAGGACCCCCCTATGGCTACACCTTC.

This clonotype was recorded once. The chain recombines TRBV7-2 with TRBJ1-1, with D maybe TRBD1 (5 bases). V was shortened by 3 bases and J by 4 bases, with 12 bases between the two germline ends. This CDR3 region has 14 residues. Germline V gene lookup returns CDR1 SGHTA and CDR2 FQGNSA. CDR3 sequence reads: CASSFLGDVTEAFF. CDR3 DNA sequence: TGTGCCAGCAGCTTTCTAGGGGATGTCACTGAAGCTTTCTTT.

The V gene is TRBV2, the J gene TRBJ2-3; D is possibly TRBD2 (6 bases). Germline values: CDR1 SNHLY, CDR2 FYNNEI. This CDR3 is built from 17 residues. Trimming left V 5 bases short and J 4 bases short, with 22 bases between. For the CDR3, the DNA is TGTGCCAGCAGTCCGAAGTCGGCGGGATTCGGTCCAGATACGCAGTATTTT. This codes for CASSPKSAGFGPDTQYF.

This sequence joins TRBV29-1 and TRBJ2-7, with D possibly being TRBD1 (7 bases). The CDR3 spans 13 residues. The germline V gene has CDR1 SQVTM and CDR2 ANQGSEA. Between the trimmed V and J ends, which lost 4 bases and 1 base, there was a span of 11 bases. The CDR3 coding sequence is TGCAGCGTTGGACAGGGAGGTTCCTACGAGCAGTACTTC. Protein sequence: CSVGQGGSYEQYF.

V is TRBV5-1 and J is TRBJ1-1; D remains unclear. CDR1 is SGHRS and CDR2 is YFSETQ in the germline V gene. The CDR3 runs to 14 residues. The V end lost 2 bases, the J end lost 1 base, and 9 bases lay between the germline ends. CDR3 in DNA: TGCGCCAGCAGCTTAGGGAGGGAGAACACTGAAGCTTTCTTT. Translation gives CASSLGRENTEAFF.

This clonotype was picked up one time. V usage is TRBV11-2 and J usage is TRBJ2-7; TRBD2 matches 8 bases. Trimming removed 0 bases from V and 2 bases from J; junction bases left unmatched: 3. Germline V lookup: CDR1 SGHAT, CDR2 FQNNGV. CDR3 size: 15 residues. The CDR3 sequence: CASSLDTAGAYEQYF. The CDR3 DNA reads as TGTGCCAGCAGCTTAGATACAGCGGGAGCCTACGAGCAGTACTTC.

V and J are TRBV27 and TRBJ1-2; perhaps TRBD1 as D (5 bases). Germline-derived CDR1 and CDR2 are MNHEY and SMNVEV (reference sequence). This CDR3 spans 14 amino acids. Between the trimmed V and J ends, which lost 1 base and 2 bases, there was a span of 8 bases. The CDR3 sequence: CASSLLPGNYGYTF. The DNA for the CDR3 is TGTGCCAGCAGTTTATTACCAGGGAACTATGGCTACACCTTC.

The rearrangement links TRBV28 to TRBJ2-7; a possible D gene is TRBD2 (6 bases). Germline CDR1 is MDHEN and CDR2 is SYDVKM. This CDR3 has 13 amino acids. V lost 9 bases, J lost 2 bases, and 14 bases lay in between. The CDR3 DNA reads as TGTGCCAGTTCGGGACTCCTGACCTACGAGCAGTACTTC. Translation: CASSGLLTYEQYF. Filled out from reference TRBV28 and TRBJ2-7, the complete variable domain reads DVKVTQSSRYLVKRTGEKVFLECVQDMDHENMFWYRQDPGLGLRLIYFSYDVKMKEKGDIPEGYSVSREKKERFSLILESASTNQTSMYLCASSGLLTYEQYFGPGTRLTVT.

The chain employs TRBV4-2 and TRBJ2-7; 7 nucleotides line up with TRBD1. Germline-derived CDR1 and CDR2 are LGHNA and YNFKEQ. This CDR3 spans 15 amino acids. With 3 bases clipped from V and 0 bases from J, the junction kept 5 bases outside the gene matches. For the CDR3, the DNA is TGTGCCAGCAGCCAGGGAACAGGGGACTCCTACGAGCAGTACTTC. It is translated as CASSQGTGDSYEQYF.

The chain recombines TRBV6-2 or TRBV6-3 with TRBJ2-4; D call uncertain. Germline V gene sequence: CDR1 MNHEY, CDR2 SVGEGT. The CDR3 sequence is 17 residues long. Trimming shortened V by 7 bases and J by 0 bases, and 19 bases separated the two germline ends. The CDR3 DNA follows: TGTGCCAGCAACCCTAAGGGTCCTCGTCTAGCCAAAAACATTCAGTACTTC. It codes for CASNPKGPRLAKNIQYF.

This chain uses TRBV3-1 with TRBJ2-7; no definite D call. V was clipped by 1 base and J by 2 bases, with 9 bases between them. The CDR3 covers 14 residues. Germline-derived CDR1 and CDR2 are LGHDT and YNNKEL (reference sequence). The CDR3 is CASSQGGVPYEQYF. The DNA for the CDR3 is TGTGCCAGCAGCCAAGGAGGCGTACCCTACGAGCAGTACTTC.

The J gene is TRBJ2-7, the V gene TRBV7-2, with 12 bases that match TRBD1. The J segment lost 4 bases and the V segment lost 1 base, leaving 8 bases of the junction unmatched. Germline V gene lookup returns CDR1 SGHTA and CDR2 FQGNSA. The CDR3 consists of 17 residues. CDR3 sequence (DNA): TGTGCCAGCAGCTTAGGAGGTCCGGGACAGGGGGCGTACGAGCAGTACTTC. Residues: CASSLGGPGQGAYEQYF.

V gene TRBV5-1 combines with J gene TRBJ1-1; D is uncertain. Looked up from germline, CDR1 is SGHRS and CDR2 is YFSETQ. The V gene lost 3 bases and the J gene lost 4 bases, with 10 bases spanning the gap. This CDR3 region has 13 residues. CDR3 residues: CASSSTPGTEAFF. DNA of the CDR3: TGCGCCAGCAGCTCCACACCGGGCACTGAAGCTTTCTTT.

The rearrangement joins TRBV30 to TRBJ1-2; D is ambiguous. In germline, CDR1 is GTSNPN, CDR2 SVGIG (reference sequence). This CDR3 contains 14 residues. Trimming pared 8 bases from V and 2 bases from J, leaving 18 bases between. The CDR3 DNA reads as TGTGCCCAGCAAAGACGTCATCCGAACTATGGCTACACCTTC. Its translation: CAQQRRHPNYGYTF.

This chain joins TRBV6-2 or TRBV6-3 and TRBJ2-6; 8 bases line up with TRBD1. The CDR3 totals 15 residues. J gave up 4 bases and V 4 bases, and 3 bases lay outside the gene matches. The germline CDR1 and CDR2 sequences are MNHEY and SVGEGT. The CDR3 sequence is CASSFRGLGANVLTF. For the CDR3, the DNA is TGTGCCAGCAGTTTCAGGGGGCTCGGGGCCAACGTCCTGACTTTC.

The CDR3 DNA reads TGCGCCAGCAGCTCATCCAGCCGGGAGCTGTTTTTT. Translated, it gives CASSSSSRELFF. V usage is TRBV5-1 and J usage is TRBJ2-2; D ambiguous. Germline V gene data show CDR1 as SGHRS and CDR2 as YFSETQ. The V end lost 3 bases, the J end lost 9 bases, and 9 bases lay between the germline ends. This CDR3 comprises 12 residues. Based on the CDR3 plus reference TRBV5-1 and TRBJ2-2, the full variable domain is KAGVTQTPRYLIKTRGQQVTLSCSPISGHRSVSWYQQTPGQGLQFLFEYFSETQRNKGNFPGRFSGRQFSNSRSEMNVSTLELGDSALYLCASSSSSRELFFGEGSRLTVL.

The J gene is TRBJ2-7, the V gene TRBV5-1; no clear D. In germline, CDR1 is SGHRS, CDR2 YFSETQ. The length of the CDR3 is 17 residues. V lost 3 bases and J lost 4, with 23 bases in between. The CDR3 spells CASSWTSSRTQVYEQYF. CDR3 bases: TGCGCCAGCAGCTGGACCAGCAGCCGAACCCAAGTTTACGAGCAGTACTTC.

The chain joins TRBV18 to TRBJ2-4, with 9 positions matching TRBD1. The CDR3 covers 17 residues. Germline V gives CDR1 KGHSH, CDR2 LQKENI. The V and J ends lost 6 bases and 1 base, in that order; junction bases with no gene match: 10. The CDR3 reads CASSPGQGREAKNIQYF. In DNA, the CDR3 is TGTGCCAGCTCGCCAGGACAGGGGAGAGAGGCCAAAAACATTCAGTACTTC.

The chain links TRBV6-2 or TRBV6-3 to TRBJ1-5; TRBD1 agrees at 8 bases. Looked up from germline, CDR1 is MNHEY and CDR2 is SVGEGT. This CDR3 is built from 17 residues. The junction had 15 bases not matched to a gene; V was cut back by 5 bases and J by 6 bases. The CDR3 DNA sequence: TGTGCCAGCAGTCCGCGGCAGACAGGGGTGTTCGGTCAGCCCCAGCATTTT. Residues: CASSPRQTGVFGQPQHF.

The chain couples TRBV27 to TRBJ2-3; TRBD2 matches 8 bases. Per germline, CDR1 MNHEY and CDR2 SMNVEV (reference sequence). This CDR3 spans 16 amino acids. V was pared by 5 bases and J by 0 bases, with 7 bases of the junction left unmatched. For the CDR3, the DNA is TGTGCCAGCAGTGGGAGGCTAGCGGGTAGCACAGATACGCAGTATTTT. This encodes CASSGRLAGSTDTQYF.

The chain is built from TRBV7-2 and TRBJ1-5; D possibly corresponds to TRBD1 (6 bases). Germline V gene lookup returns CDR1 SGHTA and CDR2 FQGNSA. The CDR3 has 14 amino acids. V was cut by 5 bases and J by 8 bases, with 16 bases left in between. The CDR3 is CASSPPGGGKPQHF. In DNA, the CDR3 is TGTGCCAGCAGCCCCCCTGGGGGCGGCAAGCCCCAGCATTTT.

The V gene is TRBV7-9, the J gene TRBJ2-6, with TRBD1 identical over 8 bases. Germline V gene data show CDR1 as SEHNR and CDR2 as FQNEAQ (reference sequence). The CDR3 spans 16 residues. Unmatched junction bases numbered 3, after V lost 5 bases and J lost 0 bases. The CDR3 bases are TGTGCCAGCAGCACCACAGGGGGCTCTGGGGCCAACGTCCTGACTTTC. Translating gives CASSTTGGSGANVLTF.

This rearrangement joins TRBV19 to TRBJ2-5, with D perhaps assigned TRBD1 or TRBD2 (5 bases each). V lost 7 bases to trimming and J lost 5 bases, with 14 bases between them. CDR3 length equals 13 residues. Looked up from germline, CDR1 is LNHDA and CDR2 is SQIVND (reference sequence). The DNA for the CDR3 is TGTGCCAGTACCCTAAGGGGAGAGGAGACCCAGTACTTC. Protein: CASTLRGEETQYF.

The chain links TRBV4-1 to TRBJ1-1, with a tentative D call TRBD1 (5 bases). The ends were cut back, 0 bases at V and 11 bases at J, with 16 bases in the middle. The CDR3 is 14 amino acids. Germline lookup yields CDR1 MGHRA and CDR2 YSYEKL. For the CDR3, the DNA is TGCGCCAGCAGCCAAGAGTTAGGTATGGGGACCGCTTTCTTT. Protein product: CASSQELGMGTAFF.

This chain links TRBV20-1 with TRBJ1-1, with 9 bases aligning to TRBD1. The CDR3 is 14 residues long. V trimming: 6 bases; J trimming: 7 bases; junction bases outside the gene matches: 12. The V gene's germline CDR1 is DFQATT and CDR2 SNEGSKA (reference sequence). The CDR3 reads CSASTDRGAYEAFF. The CDR3 DNA reads TGCAGTGCCTCGACGGACAGGGGAGCATATGAAGCTTTCTTT.

Concerning this clonotype itself: At one end the junction does not follow the germline gene, possibly because of a read error. The V call is TRBV6-2 or TRBV6-3, the J call TRBJ2-7; the D gene is possibly TRBD2 (6 bases). Looked up from germline, CDR1 is MNHEY and CDR2 is SVGEGT. The CDR3 is 15 amino acids. CDR3 protein: CASSYGGTATYGQYF. The CDR3 coding sequence is TGTGCCAGCAGTTACGGCGGGACCGCTACCTACGGGCAGTACTTC.

The CDR3 spells CASSVAPLPGGNTGGELFF. DNA of the CDR3: TGTGCCAGCAGCGTAGCCCCCTTGCCGGGGGGCAATACGGGTGGGGAGCTGTTTTTT. The J gene is TRBJ2-2, the V gene TRBV9, with a tentative D call TRBD2 (7 bases). Germline loops: CDR1 SGDLS, CDR2 YYNGEE. This CDR3 region has 19 residues. V was pared by 0 bases and J by 8 bases, with 26 bases between.

V is TRBV20-1 and J is TRBJ2-3; tentative D call: TRBD2 (6 bases). Germline V gene sequence: CDR1 DFQATT, CDR2 SNEGSKA (reference sequence). V was clipped by 4 bases and J by 2 bases, with 16 bases between them. The CDR3 has 15 amino acids. DNA for the CDR3: TGCAGTGCTACAAGGGACTCAAGGGCCACAGATACGCAGTATTTT. Translating gives CSATRDSRATDTQYF.

The genes are TRBV25-1 and TRBJ1-5, with D unclear. The CDR3 spans 12 residues. Trimming removed 5 bases from V and 7 bases from J, with 9 bases in between. Germline CDR1 and CDR2: MGHDK and SYGVNS. The CDR3, as DNA: TGTGCCAGCAGTTCCGGGAACCAGCCCCAGCATTTT. It encodes CASSSGNQPQHF.

The chain is built from TRBV4-2 and TRBJ1-1; possibly TRBD1 for D (5 bases). Trimming took off 1 base at V and 3 bases at J, with 12 bases between the two ends. The CDR3 has 15 amino acids. Looked up from germline, CDR1 is LGHNA and CDR2 is YNFKEQ. CDR3 loop: CASSQAGVRDTEAFF. The CDR3 DNA is TGTGCCAGCAGCCAAGCGGGGGTTCGGGACACTGAAGCTTTCTTT.